Below are 20 T cell receptor beta chains sequenced from a single sample in a study of blood T cell repertoires in COVID-19. Sequenced by immunoSEQ multiplex PCR; TCRdb stores in-frame clones only, minus some. In the table there are around 300,000 clones, about nine tenths of which are singletons. Source material: peripheral blood. Receptors originate from a man aged 50-59 years with acute or convalescent COVID-19.

This clone came up once. V usage is TRBV5-1 and J usage is TRBJ2-5; no clear D gene. V lost 1 base, J lost 2 bases, and 15 bases lay in between. CDR1 SGHRS and CDR2 YFSETQ come from the germline V gene. There are 16 residues in the CDR3. CDR3: CASSLFTDTKQETQYF. CDR3 nucleotides: TGCGCCAGCAGCTTGTTTACAGATACCAAACAAGAGACCCAGTACTTC.

V usage is TRBV7-8 and J usage is TRBJ2-3; TRBD2 aligns across 7 bases. The V segment lost 5 bases and the J segment 5 bases; nucleotides outside the gene matches: 4. Germline CDR1 reads SGHVS; CDR2 reads FQNEAQ. This CDR3 spans 13 amino acids. The CDR3 DNA follows: TGTGCCAGCAGCCGAGAGCGGGGAGATACGCAGTATTTT. It encodes CASSRERGDTQYF.

This clone was found once. This chain connects TRBV30 to TRBJ1-4; D not certain. This CDR3 has 16 residues. Trimming cost V 3 bases and J 4 bases, with 18 bases left between them. CDR1 and CDR2 (germline): GTSNPN, SVGIG (reference sequence). CDR3 sequence: CAWSHPAVAYNEKLFF. The CDR3, as DNA: TGTGCCTGGAGCCACCCAGCGGTTGCCTATAATGAAAAACTGTTTTTT.

The chain employs TRBV3-1 (or the pseudogene TRBV3-2) and TRBJ2-7; no definite D call. The CDR3 has 14 residues. The V end was cut by 0 bases, the J end by 2 bases, with 8 bases between. CDR1 LGHDT and CDR2 YNNKEL come from the germline V gene (reference sequence). CDR3 residues: CASSQDLAAYEQYF. In DNA, the CDR3 is TGTGCCAGCAGCCAAGATCTGGCCGCCTACGAGCAGTACTTC.

This clone was seen a few times. Other DNA sequences from this sample encode an identical CDR3 as well. The chain employs TRBV3-1 (or the pseudogene TRBV3-2) and TRBJ2-2, with 11 nucleotides matching TRBD1. Trimming took 4 bases from V and 5 from J; bases not matched to a gene: 3. This CDR3 comprises 15 residues. Germline CDR1 and CDR2: LGHDT and YNNKEL (reference sequence). CDR3 nucleotides: TGTGCCAGCAGCCCCCGGGACAGGGGGACCGGGGAGCTGTTTTTT. As protein: CASSPRDRGTGELFF.

This chain uses TRBV27 with TRBJ1-1; D unresolved. This CDR3 has 16 amino acids. Looked up from germline, CDR1 is MNHEY and CDR2 is SMNVEV (reference sequence). Deletions cut 1 base from V and 0 bases from J, with 12 bases between. CDR3 in DNA: TGTGCCAGCAGTTTATTCTCCTATTCTCTGAACACTGAAGCTTTCTTT. The encoded protein is CASSLFSYSLNTEAFF.

The chain is built from TRBV11-3 and TRBJ1-1, with 7 bases identical to TRBD1. Trimming cost V 6 bases and J 7 bases; bases outside gene matches: 8. Germline-derived CDR1 and CDR2 are SGHNT and YENEEA. This CDR3 spans 13 amino acids. The CDR3 DNA is TGTGCCAGCAGTCTTTCGTACAGGGGTGAAGCTTTCTTT. It encodes CASSLSYRGEAFF.

The chain uses TRBV18 and TRBJ2-2; 7 bases are shared with TRBD2. This CDR3 has 16 amino acids. V gave up 2 bases and J gave up 1 base; unmatched junction bases: 4. CDR1 KGHSH and CDR2 LQKENI come from the germline V gene. The CDR3 loop reads CASSPYRGGNTGELFF. The CDR3 region has the DNA TGTGCCAGCTCACCATACCGCGGGGGGAACACCGGGGAGCTGTTTTTT.

The rearrangement uses TRBV19 and TRBJ2-1; D may be TRBD1 (6 bases). The CDR3 length is 15 residues. Trimming removed 6 bases at V and 15 bases at J, with 27 bases between. From germline, CDR1 is LNHDA and CDR2 SQIVND (reference sequence). As DNA, the CDR3 is TGTGCCAGTAGCCGCCTGACAGGCGCGGCGTTGCGTTGGTTCTTC. Protein sequence: CASSRLTGAALRWFF.

V and J are TRBV11-3 and TRBJ2-2; the D is unclear. CDR1 SGHNT and CDR2 YENEEA come from the germline V gene. The CDR3 consists of 16 residues. V was trimmed by 2 bases and J by 3 bases, leaving 13 bases between them. The CDR3 region is CASSLLSVIDTGELFF. The CDR3 coding sequence is TGTGCCAGCAGCTTATTATCCGTAATCGACACCGGGGAGCTGTTTTTT.

This clone has more than one count but fewer than ten. The genes are TRBV3-1 (or the pseudogene TRBV3-2) and TRBJ2-5, with D perhaps TRBD2 (6 bases). This CDR3 spans 14 amino acids. Trimming cost V 0 bases and J 3 bases, with 8 bases left between them. The V gene's germline CDR1 is LGHDT and CDR2 YNNKEL (reference sequence). The CDR3 protein is CASSQELAKETQYF. The CDR3 coding sequence is TGTGCCAGCAGCCAAGAGCTAGCGAAAGAGACCCAGTACTTC.

CDR3 region: CASSLAGTKQETQYF. CDR3 DNA: TGCGCCAGCAGCTTGGCCGGGACTAAACAAGAGACCCAGTACTTC. The rearrangement joins TRBV5-1 to TRBJ2-5; 7 bases match TRBD2. The germline CDR1 and CDR2 sequences are SGHRS and YFSETQ. The CDR3 covers 15 residues. The junction had 4 bases not matched to a gene; V was cut back by 0 bases and J by 2 bases.

CDR3 amino acids: CASSIPGGGEKLFF. The CDR3 nucleotides read TGTGCCAGTAGTATTCCGGGGGGCGGTGAAAAACTGTTTTTT. The chain has TRBV19 and TRBJ1-4, with D perhaps matching TRBD1 (6 bases). This CDR3 is 14 amino acids long. With 3 bases removed from V and 7 bases from J, the gap between germline ends came to 12 bases. Per the germline V gene, CDR1 is LNHDA and CDR2 is SQIVND (reference sequence).

The V and J genes are TRBV29-1 and TRBJ1-1; 8 nucleotides align to TRBD1. The ends lost 6 bases at V and 5 bases at J; junction bases unmatched: 5. CDR1 SQVTM and CDR2 ANQGSEA come from the germline V gene. This CDR3 contains 12 residues. Written as DNA, the CDR3 is TGCAGCGTCCAGGGGGCGAGGACTGAAGCTTTCTTT. Translated, it gives CSVQGARTEAFF.

This rearrangement joins TRBV15 to TRBJ2-1; TRBD1 agrees at 10 bases. This CDR3 has 16 amino acids. Germline values: CDR1 LNHNV, CDR2 YYDKDF (reference sequence). V was clipped by 1 base and J by 2 bases; unmatched bases: 2. The CDR3 is CATSRGDRGPYNEQFF. CDR3 sequence (DNA): TGTGCCACCAGCAGAGGGGACAGGGGCCCCTACAATGAGCAGTTCTTC.

This clone has just a few counts. The rearrangement uses TRBV30 and TRBJ2-7; TRBD1 is a possible D gene (5 bases). From germline, CDR1 is GTSNPN and CDR2 SVGIG (reference sequence). The CDR3 sequence is 13 residues long. V gave up 5 bases and J gave up 2 bases, with 13 bases separating them. The CDR3 DNA reads TGTGCCTGGGCTCAGGGTACCACCTACGAGCAGTACTTC. This translates into CAWAQGTTYEQYF.

The chain combines TRBV12-5 with TRBJ1-5; D gene ambiguous. CDR3 length: 17 residues. With 3 bases removed from V and 0 bases from J, the gap between germline ends came to 15 bases. The V gene's germline CDR1 is LGHNT and CDR2 FRNRAP. CDR3 sequence (DNA): TGTGCTAGTGGTTTTTTCGGGTCGGATTATAGCAATCAGCCCCAGCATTTT. Amino acids: CASGFFGSDYSNQPQHF.

The V call is TRBV3-1 (or the pseudogene TRBV3-2), the J call TRBJ1-6; tentatively, D is TRBD1 (5 bases). Trimming removed 1 base at V and 14 bases at J, with 15 bases between. Germline CDR1 and CDR2: LGHDT and YNNKEL (reference sequence). CDR3 length: 14 residues. CDR3 region: CASSQASGGATLHF. Written as DNA, the CDR3 is TGTGCCAGCAGCCAAGCATCGGGCGGGGCAACCCTCCACTTT.

The chain couples TRBV9 to TRBJ1-6; 7 positions match TRBD1. J was trimmed by 8 bases and V by 0 bases; bases with no gene match: 5. The germline V gene has CDR1 SGDLS and CDR2 YYNGEE. This CDR3 spans 15 amino acids. The CDR3 DNA reads as TGTGCCAGCAGCGTAGCGACAGGGATTTATTCACCCCTCCACTTT. Translating it yields CASSVATGIYSPLHF.

The chain has TRBV30 and TRBJ2-1; 8 bases fit TRBD1. CDR3 length: 14 amino acids. V dropped 2 bases and J dropped 4; count of bases not matched to a gene: 4. Germline-derived CDR1 and CDR2 are GTSNPN and SVGIG (reference sequence). This CDR3 reads CAWSLTGGYNEQFF. Written as DNA, the CDR3 is TGTGCCTGGAGTTTAACAGGGGGTTACAATGAGCAGTTCTTC. The variable domain in full, completed from reference TRBV30 and TRBJ2-1, reads SQTIHQWPATLVQPVGSPLSLECTVEGTSNPNLYWYRQAAGRGLQLLFYSVGIGQISSEVPQNLSASRPQDRQFILSSKKLLLSDSGFYLCAWSLTGGYNEQFFGPGTRLTVL.